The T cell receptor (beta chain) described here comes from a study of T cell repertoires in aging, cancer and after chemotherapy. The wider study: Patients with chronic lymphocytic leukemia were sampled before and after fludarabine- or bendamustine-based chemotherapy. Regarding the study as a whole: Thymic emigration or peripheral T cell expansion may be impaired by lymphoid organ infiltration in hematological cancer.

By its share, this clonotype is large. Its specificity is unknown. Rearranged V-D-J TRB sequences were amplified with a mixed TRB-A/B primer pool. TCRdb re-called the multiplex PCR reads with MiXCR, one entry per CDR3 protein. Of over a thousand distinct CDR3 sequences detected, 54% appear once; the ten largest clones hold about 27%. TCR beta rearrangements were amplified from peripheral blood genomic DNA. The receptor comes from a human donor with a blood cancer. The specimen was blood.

The CDR3 here is CASSYNTNRGERYF. The CDR3 DNA sequence: TGTGCCAGCAGTTACAATACGAACAGGGGTGAGAGGTACTTC. The rearrangement joins TRBV6-5 to TRBJ2-7; 7 bases line up with TRBD1. V was pared by 2 bases and J by 12 bases, with 13 bases of the junction left unmatched. This CDR3 region has 14 residues. Germline V gives CDR1 MNHEY, CDR2 SVGAGI.